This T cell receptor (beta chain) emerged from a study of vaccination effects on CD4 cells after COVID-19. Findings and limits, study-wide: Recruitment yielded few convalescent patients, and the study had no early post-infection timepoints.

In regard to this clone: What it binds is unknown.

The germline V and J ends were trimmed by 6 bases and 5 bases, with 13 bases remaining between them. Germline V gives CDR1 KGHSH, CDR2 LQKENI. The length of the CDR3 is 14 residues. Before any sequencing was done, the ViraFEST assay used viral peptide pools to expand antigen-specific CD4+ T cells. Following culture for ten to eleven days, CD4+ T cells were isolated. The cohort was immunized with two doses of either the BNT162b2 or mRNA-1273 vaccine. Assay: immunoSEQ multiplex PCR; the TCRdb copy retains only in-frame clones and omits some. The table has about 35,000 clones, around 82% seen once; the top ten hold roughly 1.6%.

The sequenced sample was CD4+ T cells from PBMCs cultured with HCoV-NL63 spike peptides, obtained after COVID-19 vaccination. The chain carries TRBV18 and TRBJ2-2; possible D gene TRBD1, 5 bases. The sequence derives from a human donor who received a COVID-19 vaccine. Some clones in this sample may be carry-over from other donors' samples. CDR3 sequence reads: CASSKTERTGELFF. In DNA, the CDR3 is TGTGCCAGCTCTAAGACAGAAAGGACCGGGGAGCTGTTTTTT.